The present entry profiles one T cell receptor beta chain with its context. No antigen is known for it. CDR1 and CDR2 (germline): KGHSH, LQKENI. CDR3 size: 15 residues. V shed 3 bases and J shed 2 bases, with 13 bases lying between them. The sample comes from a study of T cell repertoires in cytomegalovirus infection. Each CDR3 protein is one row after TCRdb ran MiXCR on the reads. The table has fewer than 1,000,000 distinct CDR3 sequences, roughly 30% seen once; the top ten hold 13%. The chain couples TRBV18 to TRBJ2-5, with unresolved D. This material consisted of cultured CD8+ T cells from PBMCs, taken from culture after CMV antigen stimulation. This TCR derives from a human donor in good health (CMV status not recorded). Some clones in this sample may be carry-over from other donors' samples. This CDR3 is CASSPPWALQETQYF. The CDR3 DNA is TGTGCCAGCTCACCTCCATGGGCTCTTCAAGAGACCCAGTACTTC.